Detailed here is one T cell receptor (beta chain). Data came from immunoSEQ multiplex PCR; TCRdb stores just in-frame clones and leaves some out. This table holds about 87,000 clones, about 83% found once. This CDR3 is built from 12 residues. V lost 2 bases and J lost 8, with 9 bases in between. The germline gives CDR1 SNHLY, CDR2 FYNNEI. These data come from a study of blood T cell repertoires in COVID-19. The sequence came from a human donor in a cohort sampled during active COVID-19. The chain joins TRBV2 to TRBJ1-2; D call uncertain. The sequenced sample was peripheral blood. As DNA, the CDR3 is TGTGCCAGCAGTGAATACCTGGGCGGCTACACCTTC. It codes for CASSEYLGGYTF.